The subject of this entry is one T cell receptor beta chain. Method: immunoSEQ multiplex PCR; TCRdb's copy keeps in-frame clones and lacks some. The sample includes 100,000 or so clones, 75% to 95% of them seen just once. The data stem from a study of T cell changes during pregnancy in multiple sclerosis. The germline V gene encodes CDR1 SGHRS and CDR2 YFSETQ. Trimming pared 4 bases from V and 4 bases from J, leaving 17 bases between. This CDR3 region has 15 residues. Sequencing used peripheral blood, obtained in the second trimester of pregnancy. The rearrangement uses TRBV5-1 and TRBJ1-2; D not resolved. The TCR sequence derives from a female donor with multiple sclerosis, enrolled in a pregnancy study. In nucleotides, the CDR3 is TGCGCCAGCAGCCAGACCCAGTCTGGAGTCTATGGCTACACCTTC. It specifies CASSQTQSGVYGYTF.